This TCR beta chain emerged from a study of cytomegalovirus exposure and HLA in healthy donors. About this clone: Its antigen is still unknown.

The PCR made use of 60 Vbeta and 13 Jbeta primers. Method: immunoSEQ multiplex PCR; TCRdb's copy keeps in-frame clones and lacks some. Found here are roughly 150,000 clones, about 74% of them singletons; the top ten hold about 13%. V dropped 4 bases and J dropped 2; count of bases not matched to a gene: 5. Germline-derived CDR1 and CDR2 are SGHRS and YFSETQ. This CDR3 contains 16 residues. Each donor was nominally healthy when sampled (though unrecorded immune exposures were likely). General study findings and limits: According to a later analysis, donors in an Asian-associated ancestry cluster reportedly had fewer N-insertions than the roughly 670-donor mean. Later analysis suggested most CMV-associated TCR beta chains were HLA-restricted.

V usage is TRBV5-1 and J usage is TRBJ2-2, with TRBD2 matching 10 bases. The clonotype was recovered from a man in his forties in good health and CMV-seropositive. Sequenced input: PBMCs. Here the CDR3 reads CASSRLAGDNTGELFF. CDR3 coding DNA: TGCGCCAGCAGCAGGCTAGCGGGAGATAACACCGGGGAGCTGTTTTTT.